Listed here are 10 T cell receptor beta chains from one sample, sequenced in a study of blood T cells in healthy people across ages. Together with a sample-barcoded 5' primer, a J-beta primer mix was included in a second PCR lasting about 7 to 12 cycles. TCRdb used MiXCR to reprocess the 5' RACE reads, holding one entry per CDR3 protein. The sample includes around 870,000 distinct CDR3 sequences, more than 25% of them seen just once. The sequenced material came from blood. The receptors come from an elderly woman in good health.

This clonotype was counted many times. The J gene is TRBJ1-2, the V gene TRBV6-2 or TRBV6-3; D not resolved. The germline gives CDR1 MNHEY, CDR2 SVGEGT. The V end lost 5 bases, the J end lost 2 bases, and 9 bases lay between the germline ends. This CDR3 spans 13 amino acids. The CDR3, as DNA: TGTGCCAGCAGTGTTGTGCGGAACTATGGCTACACCTTC. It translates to CASSVVRNYGYTF.

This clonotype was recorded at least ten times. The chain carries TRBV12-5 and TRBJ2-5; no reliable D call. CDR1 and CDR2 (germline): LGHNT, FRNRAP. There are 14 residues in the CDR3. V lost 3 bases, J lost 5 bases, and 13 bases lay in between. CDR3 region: CASGLVPPGETQYF. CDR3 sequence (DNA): TGTGCTAGTGGTTTAGTCCCCCCCGGCGAGACCCAGTACTTC.

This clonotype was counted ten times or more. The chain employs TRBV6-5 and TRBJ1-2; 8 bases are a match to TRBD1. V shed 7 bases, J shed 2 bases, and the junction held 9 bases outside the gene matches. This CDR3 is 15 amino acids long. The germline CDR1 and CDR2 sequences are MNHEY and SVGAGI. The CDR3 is CASTPLAGGNYGYTF. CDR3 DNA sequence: TGTGCCAGCACTCCTCTCGCAGGGGGCAACTATGGCTACACCTTC.

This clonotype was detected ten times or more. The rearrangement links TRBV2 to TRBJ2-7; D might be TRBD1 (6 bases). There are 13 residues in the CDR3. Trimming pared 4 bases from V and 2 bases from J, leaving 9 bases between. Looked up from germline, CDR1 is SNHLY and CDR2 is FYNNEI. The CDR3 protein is CASSVQGPYEQYF. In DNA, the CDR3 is TGTGCCAGCAGTGTTCAGGGGCCCTACGAGCAGTACTTC.

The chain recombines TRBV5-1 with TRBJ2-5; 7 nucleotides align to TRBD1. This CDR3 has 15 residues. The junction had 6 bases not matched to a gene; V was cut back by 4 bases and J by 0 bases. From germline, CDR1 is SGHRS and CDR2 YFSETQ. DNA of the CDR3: TGCGCCAGCAGCAGTACAGGGGCGTACCAAGAGACCCAGTACTTC. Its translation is CASSSTGAYQETQYF.

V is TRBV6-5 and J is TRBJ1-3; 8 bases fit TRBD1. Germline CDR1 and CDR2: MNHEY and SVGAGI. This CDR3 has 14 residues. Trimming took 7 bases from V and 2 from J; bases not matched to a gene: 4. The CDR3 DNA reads TGTGCCAGCAAAATGGGACAGGCTGGAAACACCATATATTTT. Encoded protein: CASKMGQAGNTIYF.

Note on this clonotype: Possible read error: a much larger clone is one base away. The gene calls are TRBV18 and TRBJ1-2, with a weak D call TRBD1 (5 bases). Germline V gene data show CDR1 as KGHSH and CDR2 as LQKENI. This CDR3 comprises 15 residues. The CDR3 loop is CAGSPPARAEYGYTF. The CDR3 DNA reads TGTGCCGGCTCACCACCGGCCAGGGCGGAATATGGCTACACCTTC. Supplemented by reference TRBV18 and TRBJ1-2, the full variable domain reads NAGVMQNPRHLVRRRGQEARLRCSPMKGHSHVYWYRQLPEEGLKFMVYLQKENIIDESGMPKERFSAEFPKEGPSILRIQQVVRGDSAAYFCAGSPPARAEYGYTFGSGTRLTVV.

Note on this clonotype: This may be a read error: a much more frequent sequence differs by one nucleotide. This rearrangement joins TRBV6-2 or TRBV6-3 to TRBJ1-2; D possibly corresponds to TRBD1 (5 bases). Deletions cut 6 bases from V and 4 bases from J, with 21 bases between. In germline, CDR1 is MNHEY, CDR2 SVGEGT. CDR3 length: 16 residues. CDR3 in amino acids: CASSPTEAPPTYGYTF. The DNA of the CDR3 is TGTGCCAGCAGCCCGACAGAGGCGCCACCCACCTATGGCTACACCTTC.

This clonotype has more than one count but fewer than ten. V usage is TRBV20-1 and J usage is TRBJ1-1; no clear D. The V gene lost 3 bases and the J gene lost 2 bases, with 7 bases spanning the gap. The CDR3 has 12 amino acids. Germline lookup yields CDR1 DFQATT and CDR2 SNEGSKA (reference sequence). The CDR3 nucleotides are TGCAGTGCTAGTGGAGGTAACACTGAAGCTTTCTTT. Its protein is CSASGGNTEAFF.

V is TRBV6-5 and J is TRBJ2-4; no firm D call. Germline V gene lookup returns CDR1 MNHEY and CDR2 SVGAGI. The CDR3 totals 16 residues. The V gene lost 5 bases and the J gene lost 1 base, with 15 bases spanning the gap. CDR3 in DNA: TGTGCCAGCAGTCCAAAACCGAGGATGGCCAAAAACATTCAGTACTTC. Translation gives CASSPKPRMAKNIQYF.